This TCR beta chain was observed in a study of Ad26.COV2.S vaccination and SARS-CoV-2 variants. Study summary: Among those in the COV1001 Ad26.COV2.S trial arm was the donor. The study gave Ad26.COV2.S intramuscularly, once or twice 56 days apart.

Concerning this clone: The antigen is not known.

The treatment denotes: around 19 received Ad26.COV2.S at low or high dose, single or two shots; five or six received placebo; per-sample allocation not given. Repertoires come from day 63 after the first vaccine or placebo injection. Based in Boston, the donor was an adult of 18-55 years. Here immunoSEQ multiplex PCR was the method, and the copy in TCRdb shows in-frame clones only, minus some. The table shows fewer than 500,000 clones, with about 88% occurring only once. Study results and caveats: Vaccinees and placebo recipients showed similar non-spike TCR breadth.

The source of this sequence is a person between 18 and 59 years old who received the Ad26.COV2.S COVID-19 vaccine or a placebo. The sequences come from peripheral blood, collected in a trial of Ad26.COV2.S vaccine versus placebo.

The CDR3 loop is CACTADNTDTQYF. As DNA, the CDR3 is TGTGCCTGCACAGCCGATAACACAGATACGCAGTATTTT. This chain links TRBV30 with TRBJ2-3; D ambiguous. Germline V gene lookup returns CDR1 GTSNPN and CDR2 SVGIG (reference sequence). CDR3 length: 13 amino acids. V lost 6 bases to trimming and J lost 2 bases, with 12 bases between them.